This TCR beta chain appears in the sequencing data of a study of blood T cell repertoires in COVID-19. Across the study: Acute-phase and convalescent COVID-19 samples originated in the United States, Italy and Spain. The cDNA or gDNA used as material had been derived from T cells, B-cell-depleted T cells, or PBMCs.

Authors' analysis steps: Reference gene primers were amplified, and this amplification served to estimate nucleated cell counts. Clones were read by immunoSEQ multiplex PCR, and TCRdb kept only the in-frame ones, dropping some. The DNA gave D and trimming, while V, J and clone size come from that table. The top ten hold 1.5% to 2% of the sample, which has about 120,000 clones, around nine tenths seen once. Trimming cost V 0 bases and J 7 bases, with 20 bases left between them. From germline, CDR1 is SGDLS and CDR2 YYNGEE. This CDR3 is 17 amino acids long. The receptor comes from a human donor with active COVID-19. The donor label of this sample is uncertain. The sample taken for sequencing was peripheral blood. This chain connects TRBV9 to TRBJ2-1, with a possible D match to TRBD1 (6 bases). CDR3 coding DNA: TGTGCCAGCAGCGTAGTTCCAGGGGATCAGGGGCTTAATGAGCAGTTCTTC. It encodes CASSVVPGDQGLNEQFF. Drawing the rest from reference TRBV9 and TRBJ2-1, the complete variable domain is DSGVTQTPKHLITATGQRVTLRCSPRSGDLSVYWYQQSLDQGLQFLIQYYNGEERAKGNILERFSAQQFPDLHSELNLSSLELGDSALYFCASSVVPGDQGLNEQFFGPGTRLTVL.